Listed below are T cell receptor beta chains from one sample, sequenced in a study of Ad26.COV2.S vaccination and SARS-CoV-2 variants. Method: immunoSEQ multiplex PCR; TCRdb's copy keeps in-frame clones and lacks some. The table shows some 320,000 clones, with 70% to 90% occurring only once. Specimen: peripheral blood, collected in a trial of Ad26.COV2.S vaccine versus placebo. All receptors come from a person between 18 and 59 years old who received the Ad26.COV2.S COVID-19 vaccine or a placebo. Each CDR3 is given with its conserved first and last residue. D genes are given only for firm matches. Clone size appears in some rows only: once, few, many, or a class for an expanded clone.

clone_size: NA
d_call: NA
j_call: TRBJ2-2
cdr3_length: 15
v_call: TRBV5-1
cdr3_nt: TGCGCCAGCAGCTTGCAACCAGGTGGCACCGGGGAGCTGTTTTTT
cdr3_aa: CASSLQPGGTGELFF

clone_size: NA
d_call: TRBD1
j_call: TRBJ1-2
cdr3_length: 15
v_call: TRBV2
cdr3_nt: TGTGCCAGCAGTAACACAGACAGGGATAACTATGGCTACACCTTC
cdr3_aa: CASSNTDRDNYGYTF

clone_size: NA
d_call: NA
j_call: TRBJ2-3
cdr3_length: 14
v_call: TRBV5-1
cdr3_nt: TGCGCCAGCAGCCTCGCGAGAGCAAGTGATACGCAGTATTTT
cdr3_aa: CASSLARASDTQYF

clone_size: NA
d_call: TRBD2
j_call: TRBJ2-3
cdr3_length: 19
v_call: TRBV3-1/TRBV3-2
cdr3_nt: TGTGCCAGCAGCCGGCGAGGAGGGACTAGCGGGGGAAAAACAGATACGCAGTATTTT
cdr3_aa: CASSRRGGTSGGKTDTQYF

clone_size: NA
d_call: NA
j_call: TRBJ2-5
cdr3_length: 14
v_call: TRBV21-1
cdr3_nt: TGTGCCAGCAGCCCCCGGGGGTTCCAAGAGACCCAGTACTTC
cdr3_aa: CASSPRGFQETQYF

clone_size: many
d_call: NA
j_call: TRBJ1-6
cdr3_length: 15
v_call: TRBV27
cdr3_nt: TGTGCCAGCAGGAAAGGAGACATAGAAAATTCACCCCTCCACTTT
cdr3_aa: CASRKGDIENSPLHF

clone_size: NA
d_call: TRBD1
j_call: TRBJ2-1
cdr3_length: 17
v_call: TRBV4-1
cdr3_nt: TGCGCCAGCAGCCATCTTTTCCGGGACAGGGTATACAATGAGCAGTTCTTC
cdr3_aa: CASSHLFRDRVYNEQFF

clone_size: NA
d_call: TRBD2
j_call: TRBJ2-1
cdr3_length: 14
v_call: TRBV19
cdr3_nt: TGTGCCAGTAGTAGCGGGGGGACCTACAATGAGCAGTTCTTC
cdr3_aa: CASSSGGTYNEQFF

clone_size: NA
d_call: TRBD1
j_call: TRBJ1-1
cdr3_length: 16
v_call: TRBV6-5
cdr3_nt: TGTGCCAGCAGTTACTCCGGACAGGGTAAGAACACTGAAGCTTTCTTT
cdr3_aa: CASSYSGQGKNTEAFF

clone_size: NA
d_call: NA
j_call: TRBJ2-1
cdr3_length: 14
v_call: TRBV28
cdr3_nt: TGTGCCAGCAGCCTTCTCGTCTCCTACAATGAGCAGTTCTTC
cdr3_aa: CASSLLVSYNEQFF

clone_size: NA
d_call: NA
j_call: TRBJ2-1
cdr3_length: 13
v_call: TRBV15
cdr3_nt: TGTGCCACCAGCAGGGGGGAGTTCCGTGAGCAGTTCTTC
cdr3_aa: CATSRGEFREQFF

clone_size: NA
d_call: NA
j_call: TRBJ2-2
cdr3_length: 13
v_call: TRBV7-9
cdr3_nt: TGTGCCAGCAGCTTAGGGCAGCGAGGGGAGCTGTTTTTT
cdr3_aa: CASSLGQRGELFF

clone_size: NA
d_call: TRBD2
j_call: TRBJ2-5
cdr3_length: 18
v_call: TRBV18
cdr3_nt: TGTGCCAGCTCACCATATCCCCCTCAAGCGGGGGGGCAGGAGACCCAGTACTTC
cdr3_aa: CASSPYPPQAGGQETQYF

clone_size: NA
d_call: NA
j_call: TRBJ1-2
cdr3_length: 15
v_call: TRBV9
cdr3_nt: TGTGCCAGCAGCTTTACTGCCGGGACCGGGTACAGCTACACCTTC
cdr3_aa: CASSFTAGTGYSYTF

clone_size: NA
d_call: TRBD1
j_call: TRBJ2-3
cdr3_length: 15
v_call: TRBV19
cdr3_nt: TGTGCCAGTTCCTTGGGGACAGGGGACTCTGATACGCAGTATTTT
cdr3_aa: CASSLGTGDSDTQYF

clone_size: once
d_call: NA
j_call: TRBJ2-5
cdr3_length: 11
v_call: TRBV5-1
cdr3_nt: TGCGCCAGCAGTGTTGAGGAGACCCAGTACTTC
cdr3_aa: CASSVEETQYF

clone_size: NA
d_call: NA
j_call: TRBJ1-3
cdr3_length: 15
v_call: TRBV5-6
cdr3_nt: TGTGCCAGCAGCTCGCGGGGGACGGCAGGAAACACCATATATTTT
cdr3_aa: CASSSRGTAGNTIYF

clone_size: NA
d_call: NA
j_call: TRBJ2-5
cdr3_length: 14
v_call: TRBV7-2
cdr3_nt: TGTGCCAGCAGCTTCCGTATAGGCGAAGAGACCCAGTACTTC
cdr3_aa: CASSFRIGEETQYF

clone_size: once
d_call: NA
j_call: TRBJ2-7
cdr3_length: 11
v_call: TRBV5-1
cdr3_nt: TGCGCCAGCAGCTTGGGGTACGAGCAGTACTTC
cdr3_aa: CASSLGYEQYF

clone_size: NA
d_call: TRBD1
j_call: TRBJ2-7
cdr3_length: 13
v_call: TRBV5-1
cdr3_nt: TGCGCCAGCAGCCTTCAGGGGGCAGACGAGCAGTACTTC
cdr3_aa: CASSLQGADEQYF

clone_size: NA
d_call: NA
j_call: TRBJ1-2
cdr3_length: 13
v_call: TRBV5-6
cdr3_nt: TGTGCCAGCAGCTTGCCCGGGACCTTTGCCTACACCTTC
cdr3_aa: CASSLPGTFAYTF

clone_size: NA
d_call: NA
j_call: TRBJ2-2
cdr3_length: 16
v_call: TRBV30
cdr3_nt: TGTGCCTGGAGCCGAAGCAGGTTTCGGAACCCCGGGGAGCTGTTTTTT
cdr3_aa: CAWSRSRFRNPGELFF

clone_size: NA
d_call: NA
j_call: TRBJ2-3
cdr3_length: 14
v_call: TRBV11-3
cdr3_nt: TGTGCCAGCAGCTTGACCAGGGGCACAGATACGCAGTATTTT
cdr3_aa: CASSLTRGTDTQYF